This T cell receptor beta chain was captured in a study of graft-versus-host responses after intestinal transplantation. About the study: The study gave all recipients anti-thymocyte globulin induction, then tacrolimus and steroids for 2 to 3 years.

Study-wide results and limits: Recipient marrow held GvH clones, some first seen in ileum or blood. Peak circulating GvH clone levels were associated with early post-transplant HvG declines.

Comment on this clone: The antigen remains unidentified.

Data came from immunoSEQ multiplex PCR; TCRdb stores just in-frame clones and leaves some out. The repertoire has roughly 99,000 clones, about nine tenths of them found once; the top ten carry approximately 0.069%. Germline V gives CDR1 SNHLY, CDR2 FYNNEI. V lost 7 bases and J lost 0; bases outside the gene matches: 6. The CDR3 loop spans 15 amino acids. The chain joins TRBV2 to TRBJ2-1; 7 nucleotides line up with TRBD2. Sequencing was performed on unstimulated CD8+ T cells sorted from spleen or lymph node cells, taken before transplant. The TCR comes from a human donor who was the organ donor for an intestinal transplant. CDR3 protein: CASKTGGSSYNEQFF. The CDR3 region has the DNA TGTGCCAGCAAGACGGGCGGGAGCTCCTACAATGAGCAGTTCTTC.